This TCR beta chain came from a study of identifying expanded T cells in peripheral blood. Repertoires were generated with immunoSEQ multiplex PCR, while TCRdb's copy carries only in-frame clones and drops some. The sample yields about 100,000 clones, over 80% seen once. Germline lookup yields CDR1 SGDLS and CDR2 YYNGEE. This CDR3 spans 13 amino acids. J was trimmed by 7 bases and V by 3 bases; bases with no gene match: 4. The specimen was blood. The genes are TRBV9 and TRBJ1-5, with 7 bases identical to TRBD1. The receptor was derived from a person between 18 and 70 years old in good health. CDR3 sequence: CASSETGEQPQHF. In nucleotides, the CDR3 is TGTGCCAGCAGCGAAACAGGGGAACAGCCCCAGCATTTT.